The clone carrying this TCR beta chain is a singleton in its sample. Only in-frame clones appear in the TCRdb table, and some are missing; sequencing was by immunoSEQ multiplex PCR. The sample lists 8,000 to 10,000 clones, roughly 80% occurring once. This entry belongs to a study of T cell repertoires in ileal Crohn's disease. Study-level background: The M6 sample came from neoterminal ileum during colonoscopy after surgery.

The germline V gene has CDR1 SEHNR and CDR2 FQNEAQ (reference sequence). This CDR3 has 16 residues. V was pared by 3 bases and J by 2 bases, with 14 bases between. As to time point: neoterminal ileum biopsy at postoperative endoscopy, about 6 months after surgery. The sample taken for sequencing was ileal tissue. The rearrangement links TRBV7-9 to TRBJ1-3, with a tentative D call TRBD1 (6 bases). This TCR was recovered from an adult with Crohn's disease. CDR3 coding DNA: TGTGCCAGCAGCTTCGGAAACAGGGTAACTGGAAACACCATATATTTT. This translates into CASSFGNRVTGNTIYF.